This is a list of T cell receptor beta chains from one sample in a study of T cells in Graves' hyperthyroidism and ophthalmopathy. MiXCR, applied by TCRdb to the multiplex PCR reads, yields one record per CDR3 protein. The table lists just under 750,000 distinct CDR3 sequences, roughly a third of them singletons. Sequenced input: blood. The receptor source for this set is a middle-aged woman with Graves' hyperthyroidism. The CDR3 runs from the conserved cysteine through the conserved F or W. D genes are given only for firm matches. Only some rows state a clone size, as once, few, many or a class for expanded clones.

clone size: -; D gene: -; J gene: TRBJ1-5; CDR3 length: 19; V gene: TRBV7-8; CDR3 DNA: TGTGCCAGCAGCCCCTATCGCATCTCCCTGGGGTATAACAATCAGCCCCAGCATTTT; CDR3 protein: CASSPYRISLGYNNQPQHF
clone size: -; D gene: -; J gene: TRBJ2-2; CDR3 length: 16; V gene: TRBV19; CDR3 DNA: TGTGCCAGTAGTACGAACCGGGGCCAGTGGACCGGGGAGCTGTTTTTT; CDR3 protein: CASSTNRGQWTGELFF
clone size: -; D gene: -; J gene: TRBJ1-4; CDR3 length: 15; V gene: TRBV5-8; CDR3 DNA: TGTGCCAGCAGCTTGGGCAAGCAGAGTTTCGAAAAACTGTTTTTT; CDR3 protein: CASSLGKQSFEKLFF
clone size: many; D gene: -; J gene: TRBJ1-4; CDR3 length: 13; V gene: TRBV19; CDR3 DNA: TGTGCCAGTAGGGGCCAGCTTAATGAAAAACTGTTTTTT; CDR3 protein: CASRGQLNEKLFF
clone size: many; D gene: TRBD2; J gene: TRBJ2-7; CDR3 length: 15; V gene: TRBV7-2; CDR3 DNA: TGTGCCAGCAGCACCCAGCGGGAGGACTCCTACGAGCAGTACTTC; CDR3 protein: CASSTQREDSYEQYF
clone size: -; D gene: TRBD1; J gene: TRBJ1-2; CDR3 length: 15; V gene: TRBV6-5; CDR3 DNA: TGTGCCAGCAGTTACTCAGAGGGGGCCGGCTATGGCTACACCTTC; CDR3 protein: CASSYSEGAGYGYTF
clone size: many; D gene: -; J gene: TRBJ1-1; CDR3 length: 11; V gene: TRBV5-5; CDR3 DNA: TGTGCCAGCAGCCAAGAGCTTGCGGCTTTCTTT; CDR3 protein: CASSQELAAFF
clone size: -; D gene: -; J gene: TRBJ2-7; CDR3 length: 15; V gene: TRBV6-5; CDR3 DNA: TGTGCCAGCAGTTACTCGACATCCGGCCCCTACGAGCAGTACTTC; CDR3 protein: CASSYSTSGPYEQYF
clone size: few; D gene: TRBD2; J gene: TRBJ2-5; CDR3 length: 20; V gene: TRBV7-9; CDR3 DNA: TGTGCCAGCAGCTCCAATTGCTCTTTGGGGACTAGCGGGGCGCGGGAGACCCAGTACTTC; CDR3 protein: CASSSNCSLGTSGARETQYF
clone size: -; D gene: -; J gene: TRBJ1-6; CDR3 length: 13; V gene: TRBV27; CDR3 DNA: TGTGCCAGCTCGTGGGGGGGGAATTCACCCCTCCACTTT; CDR3 protein: CASSWGGNSPLHF
clone size: -; D gene: -; J gene: TRBJ2-5; CDR3 length: 12; V gene: TRBV20-1; CDR3 DNA: TGCAGTGCTAGGCTGCAGGGGAAGAGTCAGTACTTC; CDR3 protein: CSARLQGKSQYF
clone size: few; D gene: -; J gene: TRBJ2-3; CDR3 length: 12; V gene: TRBV10-3; CDR3 DNA: TGTGCCATCAGTTCGACAGCAGATACGCAGTATTTT; CDR3 protein: CAISSTADTQYF
clone size: many; D gene: -; J gene: TRBJ2-7; CDR3 length: 11; V gene: TRBV15; CDR3 DNA: TGTGCCACCAGCGACTCCTACGAGCAGTACTTC; CDR3 protein: CATSDSYEQYF
clone size: many; D gene: -; J gene: TRBJ1-2; CDR3 length: 11; V gene: TRBV29-1; CDR3 DNA: TGCAGCGTTGTGACGCGCTATGGCTACACCTTC; CDR3 protein: CSVVTRYGYTF
clone size: many; D gene: -; J gene: TRBJ1-4; CDR3 length: 19; V gene: TRBV7-9; CDR3 DNA: TGTGCCAGCAGCTCCGACCGAAACACAGGGACGAGGTCTAATGAAAAACTGTTTTTT; CDR3 protein: CASSSDRNTGTRSNEKLFF
clone size: many; D gene: TRBD1; J gene: TRBJ1-2; CDR3 length: 15; V gene: TRBV7-9; CDR3 DNA: TGTGCCAGCAGCTTAGGGGGAACAGGGGCCGGCGGCTACACCTTC; CDR3 protein: CASSLGGTGAGGYTF
clone size: few; D gene: -; J gene: TRBJ2-7; CDR3 length: 14; V gene: TRBV9; CDR3 DNA: TGTGCCAGCAGCGGGGACCCAGCAGACTACGAGCAGTACTTC; CDR3 protein: CASSGDPADYEQYF
clone size: -; D gene: -; J gene: TRBJ1-2; CDR3 length: 15; V gene: TRBV15; CDR3 DNA: TGTGCCACCAGCAGTAAAGGCGGGGGGCTGGATGGCTACACCTTC; CDR3 protein: CATSSKGGGLDGYTF
clone size: -; D gene: -; J gene: TRBJ1-1; CDR3 length: 15; V gene: TRBV13; CDR3 DNA: TGTGCCAGCAGCTTTAATGGGGGGGGAGGCACTGAAGCTTTCTTT; CDR3 protein: CASSFNGGGGTEAFF
clone size: few; D gene: -; J gene: TRBJ2-7; CDR3 length: 15; V gene: TRBV6-2/TRBV6-3; CDR3 DNA: TGTGCCAGCAGTTACTCGCCTAGGAGCTCCTACGAGCAGTACTTC; CDR3 protein: CASSYSPRSSYEQYF
clone size: -; D gene: -; J gene: TRBJ1-1; CDR3 length: 16; V gene: TRBV6-1; CDR3 DNA: TGTGCCAGCAGCCCCCGGGGGGGGCGGTTGGACACTGAAGCTTTCTTT; CDR3 protein: CASSPRGGRLDTEAFF
clone size: -; D gene: TRBD2; J gene: TRBJ2-7; CDR3 length: 16; V gene: TRBV25-1; CDR3 DNA: TGTGCCAGCAGTTCCCTGACTAGCCCGCAACGCTACGAGCAGTACTTC; CDR3 protein: CASSSLTSPQRYEQYF
clone size: few; D gene: -; J gene: TRBJ1-2; CDR3 length: 17; V gene: TRBV6-6; CDR3 DNA: TGTGCCAGCAGTTACTCGATAGGGCCAGGGACGGGTCTTGGCTACACCTTC; CDR3 protein: CASSYSIGPGTGLGYTF